Below, 26 T cell receptor beta chains from the same sample are listed, as sequenced in a study of T-cell reconstitution after alpha-beta-depleted transplantation in children. These receptors lack a known antigen. Unique molecular identifiers were incorporated during preparation of the TCRbeta library. TCRdb reprocessed the PCR reads via MiXCR and lists one record per CDR3 protein. The profile shows some 300,000 distinct CDR3 sequences, roughly 7.8% of them singletons. Overall study findings and caveats: When one year had passed after transplant, most T-cell counts and diversity came from newly produced T cells.

The starting material was peripheral blood, obtained 360 days after TCRalphabeta/CD19-depleted stem cell transplant. The receptors stem from a female patient aged 2-15 years who had a stem cell transplant for Fanconi anemia, so the T cells may come from the graft donor.

The rearrangement uses TRBV4-2 and TRBJ2-3; weak D call: TRBD1 (7 bases). The CDR3 runs 14 residues. The V gene lost 9 bases and the J gene lost 2 bases, with 15 bases spanning the gap. Germline CDR1 reads LGHNA; CDR2 reads YNFKEQ. Written as DNA, the CDR3 is TGTGCCAGGGCCCCAGGGGGGCACACAGATACGCAGTATTTT. This encodes CARAPGGHTDTQYF.

This clonotype was observed a few times. The rearrangement uses TRBV7-9 and TRBJ1-3, with D possibly TRBD1 on 6 matching bases. CDR3 length: 17 amino acids. The germline V and J ends were trimmed by 1 base and 0 bases, with 13 bases remaining between them. Germline V gene lookup returns CDR1 SEHNR and CDR2 FQNEAQ (reference sequence). This chain's CDR3 is CASSLEQGLFSGNTIYF. DNA of the CDR3: TGTGCCAGCAGCTTAGAACAGGGCCTCTTCTCTGGAAACACCATATATTTT.

This clonotype was counted at least ten times. This CDR3 reads CASSPGIGALYNEQFF. CDR3 nucleotide sequence: TGTGCCAGCAGCCCTGGTATTGGGGCTCTCTACAATGAGCAGTTCTTC. The chain employs TRBV27 and TRBJ2-1; D may be TRBD1 (5 bases). The length of the CDR3 is 16 residues. V was trimmed by 6 bases and J by 3 bases, leaving 18 bases between them. CDR1 and CDR2 (germline): MNHEY, SMNVEV (reference sequence).

The rearrangement links TRBV2 to TRBJ2-1; D possibly corresponds to TRBD2 (5 bases). Germline CDR1 reads SNHLY; CDR2 reads FYNNEI. CDR3 size: 15 residues. With 1 base removed from V and 0 bases from J, the gap between germline ends came to 7 bases. Here the CDR3 reads CASSEVRVSYNEQFF. CDR3 in DNA: TGTGCCAGCAGTGAAGTGCGGGTCTCCTACAATGAGCAGTTCTTC.

In its sample, this clonotype was seen many times. The rearrangement uses TRBV15 and TRBJ1-1; D remains unclear. The CDR3 is 13 residues long. V lost 5 bases to trimming and J lost 6 bases, with 13 bases between them. From germline, CDR1 is LNHNV and CDR2 YYDKDF (reference sequence). CDR3 DNA sequence: TGTGCCACCAGCGACGGGAGGAGAGCTGAAGCTTTCTTT. Translation gives CATSDGRRAEAFF.

The chain joins TRBV6-1 to TRBJ2-3; TRBD2 aligns across 9 bases. The CDR3 is made up of 18 amino acids. The V gene end was trimmed by 6 bases and the J gene end by 3 bases; junction bases not matched to a gene: 16. The germline V gene has CDR1 MNHNS and CDR2 SASEGT. This CDR3 is CASSLNGLAGDQTDTQYF. The CDR3 bases are TGTGCCAGCAGCCTCAACGGGTTAGCGGGGGACCAAACAGATACGCAGTATTTT.

This clonotype was recorded at least ten times. The chain combines TRBV5-1 with TRBJ2-3; no clear D gene. Germline lookup yields CDR1 SGHRS and CDR2 YFSETQ. This CDR3 is 15 amino acids long. Trimming removed 6 bases from V and 1 base from J, with 15 bases in between. The CDR3 region is CASKLVTSGTDTQYF. The CDR3 bases are TGCGCCAGCAAGTTAGTCACTTCAGGCACAGATACGCAGTATTTT. Looking up the rest from reference TRBV5-1 and TRBJ2-3 gives the full variable domain: KAGVTQTPRYLIKTRGQQVTLSCSPISGHRSVSWYQQTPGQGLQFLFEYFSETQRNKGNFPGRFSGRQFSNSRSEMNVSTLELGDSALYLCASKLVTSGTDTQYFGPGTRLTVL.

The chain recombines TRBV12-3 or TRBV12-4 with TRBJ2-7, with 8 bases lining up with TRBD1. CDR3 size: 12 residues. J was trimmed by 5 bases and V by 8 bases; bases with no gene match: 5. The CDR3 sequence is CASGQGIHEQYF. CDR3 in DNA: TGTGCCAGCGGACAGGGAATTCACGAGCAGTACTTC.

In this sample, this clonotype turned up many times. The V gene is TRBV7-7, the J gene TRBJ2-3, with 9 bases matching TRBD1. After removal of 4 bases from V and 6 bases from J, the junction contained 5 bases not matched to a gene. This CDR3 is built from 14 residues. Germline assignment: CDR1 SSHAT and CDR2 FNYEAQ (reference sequence). CDR3 in amino acids: CASSSTGGSDTQYF. The CDR3 DNA is TGTGCCAGCAGCTCGACAGGGGGGAGTGATACGCAGTATTTT.

This clonotype was seen many times. V and J are TRBV5-1 and TRBJ2-7; D may be TRBD2 (5 bases). V lost 0 bases, J lost 2 bases, and 12 bases lay in between. In germline, CDR1 is SGHRS, CDR2 YFSETQ. The CDR3 extends over 15 amino acids. CDR3 coding DNA: TGCGCCAGCAGCTTGGCCCCAGCGGAGGCCTACGAGCAGTACTTC. Protein product: CASSLAPAEAYEQYF. The whole variable domain, remainder taken from reference TRBV5-1 and TRBJ2-7, is KAGVTQTPRYLIKTRGQQVTLSCSPISGHRSVSWYQQTPGQGLQFLFEYFSETQRNKGNFPGRFSGRQFSNSRSEMNVSTLELGDSALYLCASSLAPAEAYEQYFGPGTRLTVT.

This clonotype was recorded at least ten times. This sequence joins TRBV12-3 or TRBV12-4 and TRBJ1-5, with TRBD1 identical over 10 bases. There are 18 residues in the CDR3. J lost 0 bases, V lost 4 bases, and 9 bases had no gene match. The CDR3 reads CASSSGTGARYSNQPQHF. CDR3 DNA: TGTGCCAGCAGTTCCGGGACAGGGGCGCGTTATAGCAATCAGCCCCAGCATTTT.

This clonotype was seen only a few times. CDR3 DNA sequence: TGTGCCACCAGTGATTTCCGCGCCCAGCCGAGGAATGAGCAGTTCTTC. It is translated as CATSDFRAQPRNEQFF. The chain uses TRBV24-1 and TRBJ2-1; D not resolved. Trimming pared 1 base from V and 7 bases from J, leaving 16 bases between. Germline CDR1 and CDR2: KGHDR and SFDVKD. The CDR3 has 16 amino acids.

This clonotype occurred many times. V is TRBV28 and J is TRBJ1-3; perhaps TRBD1 as D (6 bases). Between the trimmed V and J ends, which lost 4 bases and 2 bases, there was a span of 9 bases. The CDR3 spans 14 residues. Germline V gives CDR1 MDHEN, CDR2 SYDVKM. The CDR3, as DNA: TGTGCCAGCAGTTACAGGGATACTGGAAACACCATATATTTT. Protein product: CASSYRDTGNTIYF.

This chain joins TRBV20-1 and TRBJ1-4; 11 bases agree with TRBD1. The CDR3 covers 14 residues. Trimming took 5 bases from V and 7 from J; bases not matched to a gene: 6. CDR1 is DFQATT and CDR2 is SNEGSKA in the germline V gene (reference sequence). Written as DNA, the CDR3 is TGCAGTGCTGAGTCGGACAGGGGGCTTGAAAAACTGTTTTTT. It yields the protein CSAESDRGLEKLFF.

As to this clonotype: A much larger clone is a single base away; this may be a read error. This rearrangement joins TRBV7-2 to TRBJ1-4; D unclear. The CDR3 runs to 14 residues. Germline V gene sequence: CDR1 SGHTA, CDR2 FQGNSA. The DNA for the CDR3 is TGTGCCAGCAGAAAAGTTCTCGGGGATGAAAAACTGATTTTT. Translation: CASRKVLGDEKLIF.

This clonotype has a count of ten or more. The chain links TRBV5-6 to TRBJ2-1; D possibly corresponds to TRBD2 (5 bases). This CDR3 comprises 15 residues. Germline V lookup: CDR1 SGHDT, CDR2 YYEEEE. The V end lost 1 base, the J end lost 3 bases, and 11 bases lay between the germline ends. CDR3 sequence reads: CASSLFGNSYNEQFF. The CDR3 coding sequence is TGTGCCAGCAGCTTGTTCGGGAACAGCTACAATGAGCAGTTCTTC.

There are a few counts of this clonotype. The CDR3, as DNA: TGTGCCAGCAGCTCCCAGACAGGCTACTACTCATATGGCTACACCTTC. Protein sequence: CASSSQTGYYSYGYTF. The chain carries TRBV7-9 and TRBJ1-2; D may be TRBD1 (6 bases). This CDR3 has 16 amino acids. Per the germline V gene, CDR1 is SEHNR and CDR2 is FQNEAQ (reference sequence). Trimming took 4 bases from V and 5 from J, leaving 20 bases between them.

This clonotype appeared many times. The chain joins TRBV24-1 to TRBJ2-1, with 8 positions matching TRBD2. V was pared by 7 bases and J by 2 bases, with 9 bases of the junction left unmatched. Germline loops: CDR1 KGHDR, CDR2 SFDVKD. The length of the CDR3 is 16 residues. The CDR3: CATRDERERTYNEQFF. For the CDR3, the DNA is TGTGCCACCAGGGACGAGCGGGAGCGCACCTACAATGAGCAGTTCTTC.

This clonotype was seen ten or more times. The rearrangement uses TRBV5-1 and TRBJ2-7, with unresolved D. Germline loops: CDR1 SGHRS, CDR2 YFSETQ. V was trimmed by 1 base and J by 2 bases, leaving 10 bases between them. The CDR3 runs 14 residues. CDR3 DNA sequence: TGCGCCAGCAGCTTGTACGTCGGACCCTACGAGCAGTACTTC. It is translated as CASSLYVGPYEQYF.

The chain links TRBV27 to TRBJ1-4; weak D call: TRBD1 (5 bases). This CDR3 region has 17 residues. Trimming took off 3 bases at V and 7 bases at J, with 21 bases between the two ends. CDR1 is MNHEY and CDR2 is SMNVEV in the germline V gene (reference sequence). The CDR3 is CASSFFPPRDGTEKLFF. CDR3 DNA sequence: TGTGCCAGCAGTTTCTTCCCCCCCAGGGACGGAACTGAAAAACTGTTTTTT. Combining the CDR3 with reference TRBV27 and TRBJ1-4 gives the whole variable domain EAQVTQNPRYLITVTGKKLTVTCSQNMNHEYMSWYRQDPGLGLRQIYYSMNVEVTDKGDVPEGYKVSRKEKRNFPLILESPSPNQTSLYFCASSFFPPRDGTEKLFFGSGTQLSVL.

This clonotype was found many times. The rearrangement joins TRBV4-1 to TRBJ2-7, with 8 nucleotides matching TRBD2. V lost 1 base and J lost 3; bases outside the gene matches: 5. The germline V gene encodes CDR1 MGHRA and CDR2 YSYEKL. CDR3 length: 15 amino acids. This chain's CDR3 is CASSQVGLAGYEQYF. CDR3 nucleotide sequence: TGCGCCAGCAGCCAAGTGGGTCTAGCGGGCTACGAGCAGTACTTC.

This clonotype was seen ten or more times. V and J are TRBV4-1 and TRBJ2-7; TRBD1 is a possible D gene (6 bases). Trimming removed 0 bases at V and 0 bases at J, with 12 bases between. Germline V gene sequence: CDR1 MGHRA, CDR2 YSYEKL. The CDR3 contains 16 residues. DNA of the CDR3: TGCGCCAGCAGCCAAGATGCCCTACAGGGCTCCTACGAGCAGTACTTC. Amino acids: CASSQDALQGSYEQYF.

The sample holds a few counts of this clonotype. V is TRBV5-6 and J is TRBJ2-7; TRBD1 or TRBD2 may be the D gene (5 bases each). From germline, CDR1 is SGHDT and CDR2 YYEEEE. The V and J ends lost 3 bases and 1 base respectively, with 14 bases between them. The length of the CDR3 is 15 residues. DNA of the CDR3: TGTGCCAGCAGCTCCGTCTGGGGGTCTTCCTACGAGCAGTACTTC. Its translation is CASSSVWGSSYEQYF.

This clonotype occurred a few times. This rearrangement joins TRBV6-1 to TRBJ1-1; the D gene is possibly TRBD1 (6 bases). V dropped 5 bases and J dropped 4 bases, with 17 bases sitting between them. The CDR3 totals 15 residues. In germline, CDR1 is MNHNS, CDR2 SASEGT. The CDR3 coding sequence is TGTGCCAGCAGTAAACCCCATACAGGGATCACTGAAGCTTTCTTT. As protein: CASSKPHTGITEAFF.

This clonotype was counted at least ten times. The chain carries TRBV20-1 and TRBJ2-5, with TRBD2 matching over 7 bases. This CDR3 contains 14 residues. V lost 3 bases, J lost 8 bases, and 12 bases stayed unmatched. The V gene's germline CDR1 is DFQATT and CDR2 SNEGSKA (reference sequence). CDR3 loop: CSARVSGLTSTQYF. The CDR3 region has the DNA TGCAGTGCTAGGGTGTCGGGACTAACATCAACCCAGTACTTC.

This clonotype has more than one count but fewer than ten. The J gene is TRBJ1-2, the V gene TRBV6-5; D unclear. CDR3 length: 16 residues. V shed 0 bases and J shed 7 bases, with 18 bases lying between them. Germline-derived CDR1 and CDR2 are MNHEY and SVGAGI. The CDR3 is CASSYSSEGGLVGYTF. DNA for the CDR3: TGTGCCAGCAGTTACTCGTCGGAGGGAGGGTTGGTTGGCTACACCTTC.